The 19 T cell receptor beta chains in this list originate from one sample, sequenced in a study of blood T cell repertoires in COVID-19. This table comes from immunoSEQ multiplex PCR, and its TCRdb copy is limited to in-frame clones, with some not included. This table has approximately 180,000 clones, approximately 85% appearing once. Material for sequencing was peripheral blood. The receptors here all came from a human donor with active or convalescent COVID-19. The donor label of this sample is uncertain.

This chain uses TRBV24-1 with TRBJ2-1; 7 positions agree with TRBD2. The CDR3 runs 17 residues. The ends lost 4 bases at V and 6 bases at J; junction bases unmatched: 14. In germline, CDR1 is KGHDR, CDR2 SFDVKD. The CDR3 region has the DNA TGTGCCACCAGTGACCCATCCGGGACTAATCACATCAATGAGCAGTTCTTC. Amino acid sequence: CATSDPSGTNHINEQFF.

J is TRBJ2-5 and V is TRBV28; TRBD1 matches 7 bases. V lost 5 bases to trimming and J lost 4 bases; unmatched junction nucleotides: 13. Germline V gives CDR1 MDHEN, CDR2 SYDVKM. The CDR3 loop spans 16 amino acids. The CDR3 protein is CASSPEQGRYGETQYF. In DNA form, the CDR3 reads TGTGCCAGCAGTCCCGAACAGGGGCGTTATGGAGAGACCCAGTACTTC.

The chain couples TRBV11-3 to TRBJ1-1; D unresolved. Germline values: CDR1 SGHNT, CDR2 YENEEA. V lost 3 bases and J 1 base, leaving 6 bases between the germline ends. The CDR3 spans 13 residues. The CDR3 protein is CASSFRKNTEAFF. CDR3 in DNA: TGTGCCAGCAGCTTTAGAAAGAACACTGAAGCTTTCTTT. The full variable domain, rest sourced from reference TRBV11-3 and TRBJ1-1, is EAGVVQSPRYKIIEKKQPVAFWCNPISGHNTLYWYLQNLGQGPELLIRYENEEAVDDSQLPKDRFSAERLKGVDSTLKIQPAELGDSAVYLCASSFRKNTEAFFGQGTRLTVV.

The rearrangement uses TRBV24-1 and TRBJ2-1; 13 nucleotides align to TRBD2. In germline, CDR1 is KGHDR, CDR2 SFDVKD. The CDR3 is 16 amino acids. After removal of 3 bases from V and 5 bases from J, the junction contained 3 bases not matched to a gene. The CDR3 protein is CATSDQLAGGHNEQFF. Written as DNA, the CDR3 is TGTGCCACCAGTGATCAACTAGCGGGGGGGCACAATGAGCAGTTCTTC.

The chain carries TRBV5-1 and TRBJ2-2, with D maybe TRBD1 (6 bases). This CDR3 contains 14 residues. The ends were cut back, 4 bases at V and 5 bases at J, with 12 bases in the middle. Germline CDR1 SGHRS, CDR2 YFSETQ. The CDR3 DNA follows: TGCGCCAGCAGCCAAACAGGACAGACCGGGGAGCTGTTTTTT. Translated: CASSQTGQTGELFF. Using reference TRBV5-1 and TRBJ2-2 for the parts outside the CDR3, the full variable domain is KAGVTQTPRYLIKTRGQQVTLSCSPISGHRSVSWYQQTPGQGLQFLFEYFSETQRNKGNFPGRFSGRQFSNSRSEMNVSTLELGDSALYLCASSQTGQTGELFFGEGSRLTVL.

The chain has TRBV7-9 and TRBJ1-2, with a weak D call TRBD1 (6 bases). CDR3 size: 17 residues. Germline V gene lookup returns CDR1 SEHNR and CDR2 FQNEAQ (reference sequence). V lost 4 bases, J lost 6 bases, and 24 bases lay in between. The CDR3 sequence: CASSSLSSSGGRDGYTF. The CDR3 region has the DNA TGTGCCAGCAGCTCCCTTAGCTCTTCGGGGGGCCGGGATGGCTACACCTTC.

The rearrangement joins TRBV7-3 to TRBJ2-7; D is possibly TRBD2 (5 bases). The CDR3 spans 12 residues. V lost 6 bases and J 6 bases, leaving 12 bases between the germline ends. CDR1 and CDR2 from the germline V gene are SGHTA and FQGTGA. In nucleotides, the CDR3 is TGTGCCAGCAGTACGGGATCGGGCGAGCAGTACTTC. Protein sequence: CASSTGSGEQYF.

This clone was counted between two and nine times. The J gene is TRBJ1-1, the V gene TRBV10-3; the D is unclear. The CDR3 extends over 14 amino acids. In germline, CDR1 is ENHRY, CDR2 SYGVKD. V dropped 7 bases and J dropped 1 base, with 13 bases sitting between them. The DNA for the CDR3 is TGTGCCATCACCTCGGAGCGGGGGAACACTGAAGCTTTCTTT. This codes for CAITSERGNTEAFF.

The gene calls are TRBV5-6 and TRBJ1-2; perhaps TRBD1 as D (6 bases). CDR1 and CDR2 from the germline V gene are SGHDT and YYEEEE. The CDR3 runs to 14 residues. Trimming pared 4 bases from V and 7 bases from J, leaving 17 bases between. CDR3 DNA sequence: TGTGCCAGCAGCACCAGACAGGTTGTAGGTGGCTACACCTTC. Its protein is CASSTRQVVGGYTF.

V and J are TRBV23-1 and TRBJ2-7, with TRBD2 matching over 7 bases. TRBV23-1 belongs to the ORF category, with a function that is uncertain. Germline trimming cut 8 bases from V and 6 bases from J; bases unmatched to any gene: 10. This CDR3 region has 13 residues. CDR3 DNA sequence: TGCGCCAGCCGCGGGGGACCGCCCCGCGAGCAGTACTTC. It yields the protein CASRGGPPREQYF.

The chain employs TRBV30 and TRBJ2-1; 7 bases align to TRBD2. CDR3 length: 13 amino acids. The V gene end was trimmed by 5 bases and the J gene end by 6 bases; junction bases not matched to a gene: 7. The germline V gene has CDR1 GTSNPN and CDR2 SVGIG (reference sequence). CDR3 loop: CAWERDPTNEQFF. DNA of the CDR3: TGTGCCTGGGAGCGGGACCCTACCAATGAGCAGTTCTTC. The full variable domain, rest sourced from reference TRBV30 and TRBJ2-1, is SQTIHQWPATLVQPVGSPLSLECTVEGTSNPNLYWYRQAAGRGLQLLFYSVGIGQISSEVPQNLSASRPQDRQFILSSKKLLLSDSGFYLCAWERDPTNEQFFGPGTRLTVL.

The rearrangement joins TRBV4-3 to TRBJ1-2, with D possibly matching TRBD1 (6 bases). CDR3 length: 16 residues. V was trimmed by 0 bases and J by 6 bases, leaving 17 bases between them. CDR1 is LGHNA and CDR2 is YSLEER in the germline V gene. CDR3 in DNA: TGCGCCAGCAGCCAAGAATTGGCGGGGGGCGCAAATGGCTACACCTTC. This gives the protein CASSQELAGGANGYTF.

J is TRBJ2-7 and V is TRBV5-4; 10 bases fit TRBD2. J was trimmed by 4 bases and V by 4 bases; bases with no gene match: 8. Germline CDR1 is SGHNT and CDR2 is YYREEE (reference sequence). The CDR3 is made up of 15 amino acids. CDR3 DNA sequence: TGTGCCAGCAGCCGTACTAGCGGGAATAAGTACGAGCAGTACTTC. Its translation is CASSRTSGNKYEQYF.

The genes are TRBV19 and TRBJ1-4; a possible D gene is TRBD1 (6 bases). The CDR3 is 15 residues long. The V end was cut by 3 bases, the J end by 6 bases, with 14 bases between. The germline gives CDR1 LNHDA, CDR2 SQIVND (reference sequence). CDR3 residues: CASSILGARDEKLFF. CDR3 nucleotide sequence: TGTGCCAGTAGTATCCTGGGGGCGCGGGATGAAAAACTGTTTTTT.

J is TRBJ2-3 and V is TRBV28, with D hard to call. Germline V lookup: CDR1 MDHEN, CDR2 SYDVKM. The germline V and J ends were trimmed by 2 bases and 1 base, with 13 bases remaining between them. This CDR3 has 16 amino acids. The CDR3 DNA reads TGTGCCAGCAGTTTAGGGTGGTCAGAGGGCACAGATACGCAGTATTTT. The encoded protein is CASSLGWSEGTDTQYF. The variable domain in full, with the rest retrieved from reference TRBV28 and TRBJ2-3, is DVKVTQSSRYLVKRTGEKVFLECVQDMDHENMFWYRQDPGLGLRLIYFSYDVKMKEKGDIPEGYSVSREKKERFSLILESASTNQTSMYLCASSLGWSEGTDTQYFGPGTRLTVL.

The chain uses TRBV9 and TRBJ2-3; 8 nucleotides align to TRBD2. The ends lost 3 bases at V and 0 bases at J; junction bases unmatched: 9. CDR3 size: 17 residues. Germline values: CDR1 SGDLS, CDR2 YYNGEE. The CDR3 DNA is TGTGCCAGCAGCGGCGGTAGTAGCGGGGTTAGCACAGATACGCAGTATTTT. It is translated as CASSGGSSGVSTDTQYF.

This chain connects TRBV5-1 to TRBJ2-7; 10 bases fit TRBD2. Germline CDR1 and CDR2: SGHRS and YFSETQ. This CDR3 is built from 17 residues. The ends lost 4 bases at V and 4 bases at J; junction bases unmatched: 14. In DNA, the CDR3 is TGCGCCAGCAGCCCCGGACAGGGCCTAGCGGGAGTTTACGAGCAGTACTTC. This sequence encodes CASSPGQGLAGVYEQYF.

In nucleotides, the CDR3 is TGTGCCTGGAGTGGTCAGGTCCAAGAGACCCAGTACTTC. This codes for CAWSGQVQETQYF. The chain joins TRBV30 to TRBJ2-5; D is ambiguous. V was trimmed by 1 base and J by 1 base, leaving 7 bases between them. There are 13 residues in the CDR3. CDR1 GTSNPN and CDR2 SVGIG come from the germline V gene (reference sequence).

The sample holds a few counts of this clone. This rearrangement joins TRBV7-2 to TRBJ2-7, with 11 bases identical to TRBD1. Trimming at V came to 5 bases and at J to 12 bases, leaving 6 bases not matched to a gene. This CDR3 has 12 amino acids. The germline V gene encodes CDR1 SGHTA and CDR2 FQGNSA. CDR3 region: CASSHGTGGLYF. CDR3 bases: TGTGCCAGCAGCCATGGGACAGGGGGTCTGTACTTC. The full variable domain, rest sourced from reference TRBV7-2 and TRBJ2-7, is GAGVSQSPSNKVTEKGKDVELRCDPISGHTALYWYRQSLGQGLEFLIYFQGNSAPDKSGLPSDRFSAERTGGSVSTLTIQRTQQEDSAVYLCASSHGTGGLYFGPGTRLTVT.